This T cell receptor beta chain appears in the sequencing data of a study of identical twins. The CDR3 has 14 residues. V was cut by 3 bases and J by 2 bases, with 11 bases left in between. Germline values: CDR1 MGHDK, CDR2 SYGVNS. TCRdb processed the 5' RACE reads anew with MiXCR; each CDR3 protein has one entry. The table includes roughly 240,000 distinct CDR3 sequences, 6% to 8% detected once. The data were also submitted as part of a second study, on yellow fever vaccine responses in identical twins.

The chain uses TRBV25-1 and TRBJ2-7; D might be TRBD2 (5 bases). The sample taken for sequencing was CD8+ T cells sorted from blood. This clonotype originated in a woman between 18 and 29 years old in good health. CDR3 sequence (DNA): TGTGCCAGCAGTGAGTTGGAGGATACCTACGAGCAGTACTTC. Protein sequence: CASSELEDTYEQYF.